These 21 T cell receptor beta chains share one sample of origin, sequenced in a study of CD8 T cells in ankylosing spondylitis. One entry per CDR3 protein, called by TCRdb with MiXCR from the 5' RACE reads. The sample shows under 300,000 distinct CDR3 sequences, about 11% of them seen only once. What was sequenced was blood, either unsorted or a sorted T cell fraction (not recorded which). These receptors originate from a male donor with ankylosing spondylitis or in good health (not recorded which).

This clonotype was detected ten times or more. The chain is built from TRBV3-1 and TRBJ2-1; D not certain. The length of the CDR3 is 13 residues. The V gene lost 0 bases and the J gene lost 13 bases, with 13 bases spanning the gap. CDR1 and CDR2 from the germline V gene are LGHDT and YNNKEL (reference sequence). In nucleotides, the CDR3 is TGTGCCAGCAGCCAAGATCTGGCTAGGAGCCAGTTCTTC. Translating gives CASSQDLARSQFF.

This clonotype was seen at least ten times. The chain carries TRBV6-5 and TRBJ1-1, with TRBD1 matching over 11 bases. V lost 6 bases, J lost 1 base, and 7 bases stayed unmatched. The germline gives CDR1 MNHEY, CDR2 SVGAGI. This CDR3 is 16 amino acids long. The CDR3 here is CASRIGTGGTNTEAFF. The CDR3 bases are TGTGCCAGCAGGATAGGGACAGGGGGAACGAACACTGAAGCTTTCTTT.

DNA for the CDR3: TGTGCCTGGAGAAGAGCGGGGGGACCTTACAATGAGCAGTTCTTC. Translated, it gives CAWRRAGGPYNEQFF. The V call is TRBV30, the J call TRBJ2-1; 9 nucleotides agree with TRBD2. V dropped 3 bases and J dropped 4; count of bases not matched to a gene: 7. Germline assignment: CDR1 GTSNPN and CDR2 SVGIG (reference sequence). The length of the CDR3 is 15 residues.

At least ten counts were recorded for this clonotype. J is TRBJ2-3 and V is TRBV6-5, with D tentatively TRBD1 (6 bases). This CDR3 has 15 residues. Germline CDR1 MNHEY, CDR2 SVGAGI. V gave up 1 base and J gave up 2 bases, with 10 bases separating them. CDR3 nucleotide sequence: TGTGCCAGCAGTTACTTACAGGGTATCACAGATACGCAGTATTTT. This gives the protein CASSYLQGITDTQYF.

Ten or more counts support this clonotype. This sequence joins TRBV11-2 and TRBJ2-1; D ambiguous. The CDR3 spans 13 residues. In germline, CDR1 is SGHAT, CDR2 FQNNGV. The V gene lost 0 bases and the J gene lost 9 bases, with 9 bases spanning the gap. The CDR3 here is CASSLDLKVEQFF. In nucleotides, the CDR3 is TGTGCCAGCAGCTTAGATCTAAAGGTTGAGCAGTTCTTC.

V and J are TRBV19 and TRBJ1-1; no clear D gene. Germline CDR1 is LNHDA and CDR2 is SQIVND (reference sequence). The V and J ends lost 3 bases and 6 bases respectively, with 11 bases between them. There are 13 residues in the CDR3. The CDR3 is CASSISWGAEAFF. The CDR3 DNA is TGTGCCAGTAGTATTTCGTGGGGAGCTGAAGCTTTCTTT.

In this sample, this clonotype turned up many times. The chain combines TRBV3-1 with TRBJ1-6; D is uncertain. V dropped 3 bases and J dropped 3 bases, with 9 bases sitting between them. Germline V gene data show CDR1 as LGHDT and CDR2 as YNNKEL (reference sequence). The CDR3 is made up of 15 amino acids. The CDR3 DNA reads as TGTGCCAGCAGCCAGAGGGTATTCTATAATTCACCCCTCCACTTT. Translated, it gives CASSQRVFYNSPLHF.

This clonotype occurred many times. V gene TRBV7-2 combines with J gene TRBJ2-5; D call uncertain. Trimming took off 1 base at V and 2 bases at J, with 11 bases between the two ends. The CDR3 length is 15 residues. Germline-derived CDR1 and CDR2 are SGHTA and FQGNSA. CDR3 sequence (DNA): TGTGCCAGCAGCTTAGGTTCCCAGAGTCAAGAGACCCAGTACTTC. Translating it yields CASSLGSQSQETQYF.

This clonotype was counted between two and nine times. This rearrangement joins TRBV19 to TRBJ2-4; no reliable D call. This CDR3 has 13 amino acids. Germline V gene lookup returns CDR1 LNHDA and CDR2 SQIVND (reference sequence). Trimming removed 3 bases from V and 9 bases from J, with 12 bases in between. This chain's CDR3 is CASSIPGLGIQYF. CDR3 nucleotide sequence: TGTGCCAGTAGTATTCCTGGCCTAGGCATTCAGTACTTC.

This clonotype has a count of ten or more. This rearrangement joins TRBV12-3 or TRBV12-4 to TRBJ2-7; TRBD1 matches 10 bases. V dropped 5 bases and J dropped 6; count of bases not matched to a gene: 7. The CDR3 has 14 residues. The CDR3 region is CASSTRDRGAEQYF. The CDR3 bases are TGTGCCAGCAGTACCCGGGACAGGGGAGCCGAGCAGTACTTC.

This clonotype has a count of ten or more. The rearrangement joins TRBV24-1 to TRBJ2-2; possibly TRBD1 or TRBD2 for D (5 bases each). V lost 4 bases and J 8 bases, leaving 10 bases between the germline ends. Germline values: CDR1 KGHDR, CDR2 SFDVKD. The CDR3 covers 13 residues. The CDR3 nucleotides read TGTGCCACCAGTGAGCCAGGGAGTGGGGAGCTGTTTTTT. Translation gives CATSEPGSGELFF.

This chain links TRBV12-3 or TRBV12-4 with TRBJ1-2; weak D call: TRBD1 (5 bases). CDR3 length equals 14 residues. Trimming took off 5 bases at V and 7 bases at J, with 17 bases between the two ends. The CDR3 sequence: CASSLGGGRGGYTF. The CDR3 DNA reads TGTGCCAGCAGTCTTGGGGGGGGGAGAGGTGGCTACACCTTC.

This sequence joins TRBV5-1 and TRBJ1-1; D is uncertain. Trimming pared 0 bases from V and 4 bases from J, leaving 10 bases between. The germline gives CDR1 SGHRS, CDR2 YFSETQ. The CDR3 extends over 14 amino acids. CDR3 nucleotides: TGCGCCAGCAGCTTGGCGGGAGGTTCCACTGAAGCTTTCTTT. It encodes CASSLAGGSTEAFF.

This clonotype was seen repeatedly, ten times or more. The chain combines TRBV9 with TRBJ2-2; D uncertain. V lost 0 bases and J 4 bases, leaving 10 bases between the germline ends. CDR3 length: 15 amino acids. Germline V gene data show CDR1 as SGDLS and CDR2 as YYNGEE. The CDR3 sequence: CASSVAPGFTGELFF. Here the CDR3 DNA reads TGTGCCAGCAGCGTAGCCCCGGGTTTCACCGGGGAGCTGTTTTTT.

This clonotype was counted at least ten times. The gene calls are TRBV5-6 and TRBJ1-1; 10 nucleotides match TRBD1. The trim removed 1 base at V and 7 bases at J, leaving 13 bases unmatched. Germline V gene data show CDR1 as SGHDT and CDR2 as YYEEEE. This CDR3 spans 17 amino acids. CDR3 residues: CASSLMGQGPSRGEAFF. The CDR3 DNA reads TGTGCCAGCAGCTTGATGGGACAGGGGCCCTCCAGGGGTGAAGCTTTCTTT.

This clonotype was counted between two and nine times. The chain recombines TRBV7-2 with TRBJ1-2, with TRBD1 as a possible D gene (6 bases). V lost 1 base, J lost 7 bases, and 16 bases lay in between. The length of the CDR3 is 15 residues. Germline assignment: CDR1 SGHTA and CDR2 FQGNSA. The DNA of the CDR3 is TGTGCCAGCAGCTTAGTGCGGGGGCTTACGGGTGGCTACACCTTC. This gives the protein CASSLVRGLTGGYTF. The full variable domain, in which reference TRBV7-2 and TRBJ1-2 provide the parts outside the CDR3, is GAGVSQSPSNKVTEKGKDVELRCDPISGHTALYWYRQSLGQGLEFLIYFQGNSAPDKSGLPSDRFSAERTGGSVSTLTIQRTQQEDSAVYLCASSLVRGLTGGYTFGSGTRLTVV.

This clonotype showed up many times. V gene TRBV6-1 combines with J gene TRBJ2-2; the D gene is possibly TRBD1 (5 bases). V gave up 6 bases and J gave up 7 bases, with 18 bases separating them. The CDR3 contains 15 residues. The germline gives CDR1 MNHNS, CDR2 SASEGT. The CDR3 bases are TGTGCCAGCAGGCAGGGTATTTCCAGAGGCGGGGAGCTGTTTTTT. Translated: CASRQGISRGGELFF.

V gene TRBV5-1 combines with J gene TRBJ2-3, with 10 nucleotides matching TRBD2. Germline V CDR1 and CDR2: SGHRS, YFSETQ. This CDR3 spans 17 amino acids. V was clipped by 4 bases and J by 6 bases; unmatched bases: 14. The CDR3 loop reads CASSPPGTSARHDTQYF. CDR3 DNA: TGCGCCAGCAGCCCCCCGGGGACTAGCGCCCGCCACGATACGCAGTATTTT. The full variable domain, in which reference TRBV5-1 and TRBJ2-3 provide the parts outside the CDR3, is KAGVTQTPRYLIKTRGQQVTLSCSPISGHRSVSWYQQTPGQGLQFLFEYFSETQRNKGNFPGRFSGRQFSNSRSEMNVSTLELGDSALYLCASSPPGTSARHDTQYFGPGTRLTVL.

The chain recombines TRBV20-1 with TRBJ2-2; the D gene is possibly TRBD1 (5 bases). The V and J ends lost 3 bases and 3 bases respectively, with 11 bases between them. This CDR3 has 14 amino acids. CDR1 DFQATT and CDR2 SNEGSKA come from the germline V gene (reference sequence). CDR3 sequence (DNA): TGCAGTGCTAGTCGGCAGGGTTACACCGGGGAGCTGTTTTTT. Amino acid sequence: CSASRQGYTGELFF.

This clonotype was detected many times. DNA of the CDR3: TGCAGTGCTAGAGCCCCGACACCTAACACCGGGGAGCTGTTTTTT. Protein: CSARAPTPNTGELFF. The chain employs TRBV20-1 and TRBJ2-2; D gene unclear. The germline gives CDR1 DFQATT, CDR2 SNEGSKA (reference sequence). CDR3 length equals 15 residues. Trimming cost V 1 base and J 2 bases, with 11 bases left between them.

The chain employs TRBV5-1 and TRBJ2-1; TRBD2 agrees at 7 bases. Germline V CDR1 and CDR2: SGHRS, YFSETQ. J was trimmed by 7 bases and V by 0 bases; bases with no gene match: 7. The CDR3 is made up of 15 amino acids. CDR3 nucleotides: TGCGCCAGCAGCTTGGCTGGCGGGAGTGGAAATGAGCAGTTCTTC. As protein: CASSLAGGSGNEQFF.